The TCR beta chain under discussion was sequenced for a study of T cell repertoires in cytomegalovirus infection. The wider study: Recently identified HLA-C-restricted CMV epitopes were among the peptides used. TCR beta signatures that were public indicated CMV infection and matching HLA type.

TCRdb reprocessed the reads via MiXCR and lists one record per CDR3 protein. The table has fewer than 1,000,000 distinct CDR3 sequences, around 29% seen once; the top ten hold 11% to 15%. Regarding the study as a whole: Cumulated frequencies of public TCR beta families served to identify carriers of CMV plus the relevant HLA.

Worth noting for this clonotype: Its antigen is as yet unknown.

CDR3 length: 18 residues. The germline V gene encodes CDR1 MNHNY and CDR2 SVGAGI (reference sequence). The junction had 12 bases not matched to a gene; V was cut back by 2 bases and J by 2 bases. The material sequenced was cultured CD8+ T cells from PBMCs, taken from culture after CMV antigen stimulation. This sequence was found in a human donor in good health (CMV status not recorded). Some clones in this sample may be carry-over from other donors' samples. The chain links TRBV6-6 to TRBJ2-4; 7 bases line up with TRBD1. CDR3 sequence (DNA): TGTGCCAGCAGTTACCTAACCGACAGGGACCAGACCAAAAACATTCAGTACTTC. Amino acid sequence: CASSYLTDRDQTKNIQYF.